One sample yielded the 21 T cell receptor beta chains listed below, sequenced in a study of blood T cell repertoires in COVID-19. TCRdb keeps only in-frame clones here, not all; method: immunoSEQ multiplex PCR. Of more than 80,000 clones listed, roughly 84% are singletons. The specimen sequenced was peripheral blood. The receptor set was obtained from a woman of 80 years or more with COVID-19, enrolled during active disease.

V gene TRBV19 combines with J gene TRBJ2-7, with D possibly matching TRBD2 (7 bases). Germline-derived CDR1 and CDR2 are LNHDA and SQIVND (reference sequence). The CDR3 has 15 residues. V was clipped by 5 bases and J by 2 bases, with 16 bases between them. The CDR3: CASSLRAGATYEQYF. CDR3 sequence (DNA): TGTGCCAGTAGTCTAAGGGCGGGGGCAACCTACGAGCAGTACTTC.

The chain links TRBV10-1 to TRBJ2-7, with D unresolved. Trimming stripped 2 bases from V and 0 bases from J, with 8 bases between. Germline lookup yields CDR1 WNHNN and CDR2 SYGVQD (reference sequence). The CDR3 has 14 residues. The CDR3 loop is CASSEVHHSYEQYF. CDR3 nucleotide sequence: TGCGCCAGCAGTGAGGTACACCACTCCTACGAGCAGTACTTC.

The CDR3 nucleotides are TGTGCCAGCAGCCCCAGGGGGACAGGGGTTGAGCGTGGGGCCAACGTCCTGACTTTC. Its protein product is CASSPRGTGVERGANVLTF. The genes are TRBV7-3 and TRBJ2-6; TRBD1 matches 10 bases. CDR1 and CDR2 from the germline V gene are SGHTA and FQGTGA. With 5 bases clipped from V and 3 bases from J, the junction kept 13 bases outside the gene matches. The CDR3 is 19 residues long. Full variable domain (missing parts from reference TRBV7-3 and TRBJ2-6): GAGVSQTPSNKVTEKGKYVELRCDPISGHTALYWYRQSLGQGPEFLIYFQGTGAADDSGLPNDRFFAVRPEGSVSTLKIQRTERGDSAVYLCASSPRGTGVERGANVLTFGAGSRLTVL.

The chain combines TRBV24-1 with TRBJ2-1, with 8 bases matching TRBD1. The V segment lost 4 bases and the J segment 7 bases; nucleotides outside the gene matches: 11. The CDR3 has 16 amino acids. In germline, CDR1 is KGHDR, CDR2 SFDVKD. The CDR3: CATSDSSETGANEQFF. CDR3 DNA sequence: TGTGCCACCAGTGACTCCTCCGAGACAGGGGCGAATGAGCAGTTCTTC.

The J gene is TRBJ1-2, the V gene TRBV19; 10 bases are shared with TRBD1. The V gene's germline CDR1 is LNHDA and CDR2 SQIVND (reference sequence). This CDR3 comprises 14 residues. V shed 3 bases, J shed 6 bases, and the junction held 4 bases outside the gene matches. The CDR3 nucleotides read TGTGCCAGTAGTATGCGGGACAGGGGCAATGGCTACACCTTC. Translating it yields CASSMRDRGNGYTF.

The chain recombines TRBV20-1 with TRBJ2-1; D unclear. V lost 0 bases and J lost 9, with 6 bases in between. The CDR3 spans 11 residues. Germline values: CDR1 DFQATT, CDR2 SNEGSKA (reference sequence). The CDR3 sequence is CSAREFFEQFF. For the CDR3, the DNA is TGCAGTGCTAGAGAATTCTTTGAGCAGTTCTTC.

The CDR3 here is CASRPWDRTSTSTDTQYF. The CDR3 DNA reads TGTGCCAGCAGGCCTTGGGACAGAACTTCGACTAGCACAGATACGCAGTATTTT. The rearrangement links TRBV5-5 to TRBJ2-3, with 7 bases that match TRBD1. The V gene end was trimmed by 5 bases and the J gene end by 0 bases; junction bases not matched to a gene: 15. Germline CDR1 and CDR2: SGHKS and YYEKEE (reference sequence). The CDR3 is 18 amino acids.

This chain uses TRBV6-1 with TRBJ2-5, with D perhaps matching TRBD1 (5 bases). CDR3 size: 11 residues. In germline, CDR1 is MNHNS, CDR2 SASEGT. V lost 2 bases and J 8 bases, leaving 6 bases between the germline ends. Here the CDR3 DNA reads TGTGCCAGCAGTGAAAGGGGAACCCAGTACTTC. The encoded protein is CASSERGTQYF.

The chain is built from TRBV30 and TRBJ2-4; D not resolved. CDR1 and CDR2 (germline): GTSNPN, SVGIG (reference sequence). This CDR3 has 14 residues. Trimming shortened V by 5 bases and J by 3 bases, and 14 bases separated the two germline ends. CDR3 nucleotides: TGTGCCTGGGCCCACCTAGGTGGCAAAAACATTCAGTACTTC. This translates into CAWAHLGGKNIQYF.

J is TRBJ1-6 and V is TRBV27, with TRBD1 as a possible D gene (6 bases). The CDR3 contains 16 residues. Per germline, CDR1 MNHEY and CDR2 SMNVEV (reference sequence). V lost 2 bases and J lost 8, with 16 bases in between. CDR3 region: CASSLTGGRGYSPLHF. CDR3 bases: TGTGCCAGCAGTTTAACCGGCGGCAGGGGATATTCACCCCTCCACTTT.

This clone was seen just once. CDR3 amino acids: CASSLSASIGGYSYEQYF. The CDR3 nucleotides read TGTGCCAGCAGCTTATCCGCTTCGATAGGGGGCTATTCCTACGAGCAGTACTTC. V is TRBV7-2 and J is TRBJ2-7, with TRBD1 matching 7 bases. This CDR3 comprises 18 residues. V lost 2 bases and J lost 1; bases outside the gene matches: 14. Germline-derived CDR1 and CDR2 are SGHTA and FQGNSA.

This chain uses TRBV6-5 with TRBJ1-3; 7 bases agree with TRBD1. CDR1 and CDR2 (germline): MNHEY, SVGAGI. The CDR3 is 15 residues long. V shed 6 bases, J shed 0 bases, and the junction held 5 bases outside the gene matches. CDR3 region: CASRGQTYSGNTIYF. CDR3 DNA sequence: TGTGCCAGCAGGGGACAGACCTACTCTGGAAACACCATATATTTT.

This clone was recorded only once. The gene calls are TRBV6-4 and TRBJ2-7; 7 bases map to TRBD1. V shed 10 bases, J shed 3 bases, and the junction held 12 bases outside the gene matches. Germline V CDR1 and CDR2: MRHNA, SNTAGT. The CDR3 covers 14 residues. For the CDR3, the DNA is TGTGCCACCCAGATCCGGGACAGATACTACGAGCAGTACTTC. Its translation is CATQIRDRYYEQYF.

This chain connects TRBV3-1 (or the pseudogene TRBV3-2) to TRBJ1-3, with TRBD1 matching 7 bases. Germline CDR1 reads LGHDT; CDR2 reads YNNKEL (reference sequence). V lost 4 bases and J lost 0; bases outside the gene matches: 6. This CDR3 contains 16 residues. DNA for the CDR3: TGTGCCAGCAGCCCGATCTACAGGGGCTCTGGAAACACCATATATTTT. Translation gives CASSPIYRGSGNTIYF.

The chain is built from TRBV18 and TRBJ1-4; possibly TRBD1 for D (5 bases). The CDR3 length is 16 residues. V was trimmed by 3 bases and J by 4 bases, leaving 15 bases between them. Germline assignment: CDR1 KGHSH and CDR2 LQKENI. The CDR3 nucleotides read TGTGCCAGCTCACCCGGGGGACGCACGAATAATGAAAAACTGTTTTTT. This sequence encodes CASSPGGRTNNEKLFF.

This rearrangement joins TRBV6-5 to TRBJ2-7; weak D call: TRBD1 (6 bases). The CDR3 runs to 13 residues. Trimming pared 6 bases from V and 3 bases from J, leaving 12 bases between. The germline V gene encodes CDR1 MNHEY and CDR2 SVGAGI. CDR3 sequence (DNA): TGTGCCAGCAGACCAGGACAGCTCTACGAGCAGTACTTC. This sequence encodes CASRPGQLYEQYF.

The chain couples TRBV6-5 to TRBJ2-1, with TRBD2 identical over 11 bases. V dropped 2 bases and J dropped 6; count of bases not matched to a gene: 6. The CDR3 is 16 residues long. Germline assignment: CDR1 MNHEY and CDR2 SVGAGI. This chain's CDR3 is CASSYATSGVGNEQFF. The CDR3 bases are TGTGCCAGCAGTTACGCGACTAGCGGGGTTGGCAATGAGCAGTTCTTC.

J is TRBJ2-7 and V is TRBV6-5, with D tentatively TRBD1 (6 bases). The length of the CDR3 is 13 residues. Germline CDR1 MNHEY, CDR2 SVGAGI. V was trimmed by 7 bases and J by 6 bases, leaving 16 bases between them. The CDR3 DNA reads as TGTGCCAGCACCCCTACAGGGTCGGGCGAGCAGTACTTC. Translating gives CASTPTGSGEQYF.

This chain uses TRBV7-6 with TRBJ1-3; possibly TRBD1 for D (6 bases). Germline CDR1 is SGHVS and CDR2 is FNYEAQ. This CDR3 has 16 amino acids. V was shortened by 5 bases and J by 0 bases, with 14 bases between the two germline ends. This CDR3 is CASSLASGASGNTIYF. Written as DNA, the CDR3 is TGTGCCAGCAGCCTGGCCTCAGGGGCCTCTGGAAACACCATATATTTT.

V and J are TRBV7-9 and TRBJ1-1; TRBD1 matches 7 bases. Germline assignment: CDR1 SEHNR and CDR2 FQNEAQ (reference sequence). Germline trimming cut 4 bases from V and 2 bases from J; bases unmatched to any gene: 7. The CDR3 has 15 amino acids. The CDR3 coding sequence is TGTGCCAGCAGCTACCGGACAGGCGATAACACTGAAGCTTTCTTT. This sequence encodes CASSYRTGDNTEAFF. Full variable domain (remainder filled in from reference TRBV7-9 and TRBJ1-1): DTGVSQNPRHKITKRGQNVTFRCDPISEHNRLYWYRQTLGQGPEFLTYFQNEAQLEKSRLLSDRFSAERPKGSFSTLEIQRTEQGDSAMYLCASSYRTGDNTEAFFGQGTRLTVV.

This rearrangement joins TRBV27 to TRBJ1-3; 10 positions match TRBD1. Germline CDR1 and CDR2: MNHEY and SMNVEV (reference sequence). The CDR3 sequence is 15 residues long. J was trimmed by 3 bases and V by 3 bases; bases with no gene match: 2. CDR3 DNA: TGTGCCAGCAGTTTGGACAGGGGGTTTGGAAACACCATATATTTT. The encoded protein is CASSLDRGFGNTIYF.